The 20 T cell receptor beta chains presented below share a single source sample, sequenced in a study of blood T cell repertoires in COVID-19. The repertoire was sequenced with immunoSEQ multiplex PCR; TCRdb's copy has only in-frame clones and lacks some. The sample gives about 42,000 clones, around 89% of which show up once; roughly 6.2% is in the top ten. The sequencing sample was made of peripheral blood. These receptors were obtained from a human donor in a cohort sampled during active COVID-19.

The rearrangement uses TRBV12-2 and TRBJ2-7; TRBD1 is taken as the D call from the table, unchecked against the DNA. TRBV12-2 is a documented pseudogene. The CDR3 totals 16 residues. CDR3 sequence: CASRSKTGGFGYEQYF. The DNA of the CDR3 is TGTGCAAGTCGCTCAAAGACAGGGGGCTTTGGGTACGAGCAGTACTTC.

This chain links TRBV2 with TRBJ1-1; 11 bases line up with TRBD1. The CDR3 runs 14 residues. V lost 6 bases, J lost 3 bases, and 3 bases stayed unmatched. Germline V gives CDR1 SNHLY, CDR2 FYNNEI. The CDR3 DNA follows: TGTGCCAGCAGGGGACAGGGGGGCTACACTGAAGCTTTCTTT. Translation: CASRGQGGYTEAFF. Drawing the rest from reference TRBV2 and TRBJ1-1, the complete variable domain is EPEVTQTPSHQVTQMGQEVILRCVPISNHLYFYWYRQILGQKVEFLVSFYNNEISEKSEIFDDQFSVERPDGSNFTLKIRSTKLEDSAMYFCASRGQGGYTEAFFGQGTRLTVV.

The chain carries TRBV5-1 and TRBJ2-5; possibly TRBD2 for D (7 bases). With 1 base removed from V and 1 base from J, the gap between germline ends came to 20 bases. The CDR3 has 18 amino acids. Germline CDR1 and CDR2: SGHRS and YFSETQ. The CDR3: CASSLLLFLGGPQETQYF. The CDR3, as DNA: TGCGCCAGCAGCTTGTTGTTGTTCCTCGGGGGGCCCCAAGAGACCCAGTACTTC.

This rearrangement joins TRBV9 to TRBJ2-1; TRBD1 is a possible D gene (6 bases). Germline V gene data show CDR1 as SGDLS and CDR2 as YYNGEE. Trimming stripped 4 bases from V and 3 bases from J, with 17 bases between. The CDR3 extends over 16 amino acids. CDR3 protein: CASSLGDGGGYNEQFF. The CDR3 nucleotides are TGTGCCAGCAGCTTAGGGGATGGGGGCGGCTACAATGAGCAGTTCTTC.

The CDR3, as DNA: TGCAGTGCTAGTAGCGGGAAACTCTACGAGCAGTACTTC. Translation gives CSASSGKLYEQYF. The V call is TRBV20-1, the J call TRBJ2-7; 8 bases line up with TRBD2. Germline assignment: CDR1 DFQATT and CDR2 SNEGSKA (reference sequence). Germline trimming cut 3 bases from V and 3 bases from J; bases unmatched to any gene: 4. The CDR3 is made up of 13 amino acids.

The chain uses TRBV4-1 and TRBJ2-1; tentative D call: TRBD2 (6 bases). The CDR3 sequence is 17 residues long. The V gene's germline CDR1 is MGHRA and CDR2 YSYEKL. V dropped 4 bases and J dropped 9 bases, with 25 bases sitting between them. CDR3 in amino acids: CASSPTSGRAGQGEQFF. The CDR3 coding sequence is TGCGCCAGCAGCCCTACGTCGGGACGGGCGGGGCAAGGTGAGCAGTTCTTC.

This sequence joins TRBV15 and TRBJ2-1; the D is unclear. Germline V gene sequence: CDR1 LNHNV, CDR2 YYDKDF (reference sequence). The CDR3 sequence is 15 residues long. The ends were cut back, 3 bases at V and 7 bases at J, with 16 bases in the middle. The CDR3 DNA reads TGTGCCACCAGCAGCGGGTTGGCGGCAATAAATGAGCAGTTCTTC. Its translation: CATSSGLAAINEQFF. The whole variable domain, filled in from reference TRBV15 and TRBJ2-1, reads DAMVIQNPRYQVTQFGKPVTLSCSQTLNHNVMYWYQQKSSQAPKLLFHYYDKDFNNEADTPDNFQSRRPNTSFCFLDIRSPGLGDTAMYLCATSSGLAAINEQFFGPGTRLTVL.

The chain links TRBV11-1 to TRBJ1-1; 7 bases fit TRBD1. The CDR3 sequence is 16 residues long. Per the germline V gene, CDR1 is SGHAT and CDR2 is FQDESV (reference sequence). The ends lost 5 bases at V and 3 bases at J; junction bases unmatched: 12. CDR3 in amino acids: CASSKAQQGFYTEAFF. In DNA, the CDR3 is TGTGCCAGCAGCAAGGCACAACAGGGGTTTTACACTGAAGCTTTCTTT.

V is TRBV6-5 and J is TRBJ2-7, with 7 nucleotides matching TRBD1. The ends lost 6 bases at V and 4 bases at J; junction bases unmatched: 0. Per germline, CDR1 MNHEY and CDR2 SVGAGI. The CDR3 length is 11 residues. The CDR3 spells CASSRGYEQYF. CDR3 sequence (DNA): TGTGCCAGCAGCAGGGGGTACGAGCAGTACTTC.

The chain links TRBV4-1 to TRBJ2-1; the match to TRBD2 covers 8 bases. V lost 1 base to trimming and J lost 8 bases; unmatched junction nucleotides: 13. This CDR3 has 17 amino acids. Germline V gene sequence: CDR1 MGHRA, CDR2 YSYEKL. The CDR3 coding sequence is TGCGCCAGCAGCCAAGCCCCGGGGGGGAGGCTTGACGATGAGCAGTTCTTC. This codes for CASSQAPGGRLDDEQFF.

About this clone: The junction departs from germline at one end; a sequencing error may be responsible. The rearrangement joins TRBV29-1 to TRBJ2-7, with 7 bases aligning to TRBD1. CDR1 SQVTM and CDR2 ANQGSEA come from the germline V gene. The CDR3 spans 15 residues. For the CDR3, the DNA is TGCAGCGTTGAAGGAACAGGGGACAGCTCCTACGAGCAGTGCTTC. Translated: CSVEGTGDSSYEQCF.

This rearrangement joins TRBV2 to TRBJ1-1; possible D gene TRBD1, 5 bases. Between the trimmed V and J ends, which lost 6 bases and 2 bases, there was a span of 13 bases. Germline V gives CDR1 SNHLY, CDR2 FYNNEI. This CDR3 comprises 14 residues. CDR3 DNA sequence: TGTGCCAGCAGGACCGGTGACAGAAACACTGAAGCTTTCTTT. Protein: CASRTGDRNTEAFF. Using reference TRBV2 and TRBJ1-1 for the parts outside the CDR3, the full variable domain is EPEVTQTPSHQVTQMGQEVILRCVPISNHLYFYWYRQILGQKVEFLVSFYNNEISEKSEIFDDQFSVERPDGSNFTLKIRSTKLEDSAMYFCASRTGDRNTEAFFGQGTRLTVV.

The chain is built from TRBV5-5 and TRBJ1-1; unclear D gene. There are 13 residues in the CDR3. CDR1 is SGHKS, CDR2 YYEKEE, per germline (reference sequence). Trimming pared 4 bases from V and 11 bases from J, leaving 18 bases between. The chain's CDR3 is CASSLEIQLPAFF. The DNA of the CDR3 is TGTGCCAGCAGCCTTGAAATACAACTACCCGCTTTCTTT. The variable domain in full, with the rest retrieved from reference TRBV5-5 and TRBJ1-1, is DAGVTQSPTHLIKTRGQQVTLRCSPISGHKSVSWYQQVLGQGPQFIFQYYEKEERGRGNFPDRFSARQFPNYSSELNVNALLLGDSALYLCASSLEIQLPAFFGQGTRLTVV.

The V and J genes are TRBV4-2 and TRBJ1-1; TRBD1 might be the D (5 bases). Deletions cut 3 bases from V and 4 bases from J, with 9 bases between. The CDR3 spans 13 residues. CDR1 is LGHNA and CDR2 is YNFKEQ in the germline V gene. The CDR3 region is CASSQGPGTEAFF. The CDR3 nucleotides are TGTGCCAGCAGCCAGGGGCCTGGCACTGAAGCTTTCTTT.

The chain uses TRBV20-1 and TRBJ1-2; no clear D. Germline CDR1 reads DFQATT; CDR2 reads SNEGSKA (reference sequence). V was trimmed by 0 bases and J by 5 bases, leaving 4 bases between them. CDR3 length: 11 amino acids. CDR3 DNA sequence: TGCAGTGCTAGAGACGCGTATGGCTACACCTTC. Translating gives CSARDAYGYTF.

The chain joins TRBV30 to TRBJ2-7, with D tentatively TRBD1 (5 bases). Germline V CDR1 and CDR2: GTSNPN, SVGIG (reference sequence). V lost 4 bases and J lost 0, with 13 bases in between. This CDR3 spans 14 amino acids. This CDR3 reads CAWTPRQFSYEQYF. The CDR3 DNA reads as TGTGCCTGGACACCCCGACAGTTCTCCTACGAGCAGTACTTC.

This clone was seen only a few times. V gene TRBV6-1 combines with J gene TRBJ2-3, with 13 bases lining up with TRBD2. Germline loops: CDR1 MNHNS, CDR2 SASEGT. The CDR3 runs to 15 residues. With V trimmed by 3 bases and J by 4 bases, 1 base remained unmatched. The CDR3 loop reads CASSDTSGGADTQYF. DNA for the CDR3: TGTGCCAGCAGTGATACTAGCGGGGGGGCAGATACGCAGTATTTT.

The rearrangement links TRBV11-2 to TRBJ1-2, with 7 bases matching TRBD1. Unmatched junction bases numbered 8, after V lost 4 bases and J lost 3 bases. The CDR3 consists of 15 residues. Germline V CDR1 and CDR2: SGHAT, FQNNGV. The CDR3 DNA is TGTGCCAGCAGCTCGGAGGGACAGAGCTACTATGGCTACACCTTC. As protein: CASSSEGQSYYGYTF.

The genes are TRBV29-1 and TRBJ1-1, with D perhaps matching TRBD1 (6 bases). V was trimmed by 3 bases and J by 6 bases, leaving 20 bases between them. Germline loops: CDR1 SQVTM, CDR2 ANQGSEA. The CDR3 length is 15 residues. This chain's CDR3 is CSVEVGGTGKPEAFF. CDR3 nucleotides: TGCAGCGTTGAGGTAGGGGGTACAGGGAAACCTGAAGCTTTCTTT.

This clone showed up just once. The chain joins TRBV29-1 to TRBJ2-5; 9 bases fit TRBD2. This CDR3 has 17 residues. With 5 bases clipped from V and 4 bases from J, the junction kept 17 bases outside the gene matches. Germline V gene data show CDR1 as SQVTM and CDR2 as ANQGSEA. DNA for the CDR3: TGCAGCGTTCCCGGGACTAGCTCTTCGGAAGGGGGAGAGACCCAGTACTTC. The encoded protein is CSVPGTSSSEGGETQYF.